This T cell receptor beta chain was identified in a study of beta chain features in type 1 diabetes. In germline, CDR1 is DFQATT, CDR2 SNEGSKA (reference sequence). CDR3 size: 11 residues. The V and J ends lost 7 bases and 5 bases, in that order; junction bases with no gene match: 1. Study-level findings and limits: Whatever favoring of shorter templates PCR might show would apply equally to patients and controls.

Comment on this clone: The antigen is undetermined.

Sequencing targeted expressed TCRB transcripts, as all isolated RNA had been reverse transcribed. TCRdb keeps only in-frame clones here, not all; method: immunoSEQ multiplex PCR. The data show hundreds of thousands of clones, 10% to 15% seen once. The chain carries TRBV20-1 and TRBJ1-2; 10 bases are a match to TRBD1. This clonotype was obtained from a man younger than 35 in good health. Source material: naive CD4+ T cells from blood. The CDR3, as DNA: TGCAGTGGACAGGGGGCGTATGGCTACACCTTC. Translated: CSGQGAYGYTF.